These T cell receptor beta chains were read from a single sample in a study of a mutant IDH1 vaccine in newly diagnosed glioma. Which antigens these TCRs recognize remains unknown. Repertoires were generated with immunoSEQ multiplex PCR, while TCRdb's copy carries only in-frame clones and drops some. Here the sample spans tens of thousands of clones, about 90% being singletons. Source: PBMCs, taken from a glioma patient whose treatment included an IDH1 peptide vaccine. These receptors were collected from a man aged 35 to 55 with glioma. CDR3s include the opening cysteine and the closing phenylalanine or tryptophan. D genes are given only for firm matches. The listing skips clone size in some rows; elsewhere it reads once, few, many or a size class.

J: TRBJ2-7; size: NA; D: NA; V: TRBV27; length: 12; DNA: TGTGCCAGCAGTCAGAAAGGGGGGGTGTGGTACTTC; CDR3: CASSQKGGVWYF
J: TRBJ1-1; size: NA; D: NA; V: TRBV6-5; length: 14; DNA: TGTGCCAGCAGTTACTGGGGCAGGGGTACTGAAGCTTTCTTT; CDR3: CASSYWGRGTEAFF
J: TRBJ2-1; size: NA; D: TRBD1; V: TRBV4-3; length: 16; DNA: TGCGCCAGCAGCCAAGATAGGGGGACAGTCTACAATGAGCAGTTCTTC; CDR3: CASSQDRGTVYNEQFF
J: TRBJ2-5; size: NA; D: NA; V: TRBV7-2; length: 15; DNA: TGTGCCAGCAGCTTAGAGTTCGGGGCTCAAGAGACCCAGTACTTC; CDR3: CASSLEFGAQETQYF
J: TRBJ2-7; size: NA; D: NA; V: TRBV18; length: 11; DNA: TGTGCCAGCTCACAAGGACGTGAGCAGTACTTC; CDR3: CASSQGREQYF
J: TRBJ2-7; size: NA; D: NA; V: TRBV29-1; length: 13; DNA: TGCAGCGTTGAGGACCTTATCTCCTACGAGCAGTACTTC; CDR3: CSVEDLISYEQYF
J: TRBJ2-2; size: NA; D: NA; V: TRBV7-6; length: 17; DNA: TGTGCCAGCAGCTTAGTAGGAGGGGCTCTAAACACCGGGGAGCTGTTTTTT; CDR3: CASSLVGGALNTGELFF
J: TRBJ2-4; size: NA; D: NA; V: TRBV19; length: 15; DNA: TGTGCCAGTAGTATAGGGACCGAGGCAGGGTACATTCAGTACTTC; CDR3: CASSIGTEAGYIQYF
J: TRBJ1-1; size: NA; D: NA; V: TRBV7-9; length: 13; DNA: TGTGCCAGCAGCTCTACTCCGAACACTGAAGCTTTCTTT; CDR3: CASSSTPNTEAFF
J: TRBJ2-1; size: few; D: TRBD1; V: TRBV7-2; length: 18; DNA: TGTGCCAGCAGCCTACCGAGGACAGGGGGCCTGTCCTACAATGAGCAGTTCTTC; CDR3: CASSLPRTGGLSYNEQFF
J: TRBJ1-5; size: NA; D: NA; V: TRBV6-1; length: 14; DNA: TGTGCCAGCAGTGACAGGGGAGCGGATCAGCCCCAGCATTTT; CDR3: CASSDRGADQPQHF
J: TRBJ1-2; size: NA; D: NA; V: TRBV6-6; length: 15; DNA: TGTGCCAGCAGTGACCCACAGGGAACTAACTATGGCTACACCTTC; CDR3: CASSDPQGTNYGYTF
J: TRBJ2-7; size: NA; D: NA; V: TRBV5-8; length: 14; DNA: TGTGCCAGCAGCTTGGGGACTGGGACGGGAGAGCAGTACTTC; CDR3: CASSLGTGTGEQYF
J: TRBJ1-5; size: NA; D: TRBD1; V: TRBV9; length: 14; DNA: TGTGCCAGCAGCGCGGGACAGGGCTCTCAGCCCCAGCATTTT; CDR3: CASSAGQGSQPQHF
J: TRBJ2-7; size: NA; D: NA; V: TRBV5-6; length: 13; DNA: TGTGCCAGCAGCCAGGTGCCTGCCTACGAGCAGTACTTC; CDR3: CASSQVPAYEQYF
J: TRBJ2-4; size: NA; D: TRBD2; V: TRBV10-3; length: 18; DNA: TGTGCCATCAGTGACGGGGGAGGGAGTGGTCGGGGTAAAAACATTCAGTACTTC; CDR3: CAISDGGGSGRGKNIQYF
J: TRBJ2-7; size: once; D: NA; V: TRBV6-5; length: 14; DNA: TGTGCCAGCAGTTACTTCCGGGGTGGGAACGAGCAGTACTTC; CDR3: CASSYFRGGNEQYF
J: TRBJ1-1; size: NA; D: NA; V: TRBV15; length: 12; DNA: TGTGCCACCAGCATTAAGAACACTGAAGCTTTCTTT; CDR3: CATSIKNTEAFF
J: TRBJ1-5; size: few; D: NA; V: TRBV5-1; length: 15; DNA: TGCGCCAGCAGCTTGTGGGGGCGCGGTGATCAGCCCCAGCATTTT; CDR3: CASSLWGRGDQPQHF
J: TRBJ2-7; size: NA; D: NA; V: TRBV5-1; length: 15; DNA: TGCGCCAGCAGCCTGAACCCCGGGTCTTCCTACGAGCAGTACTTC; CDR3: CASSLNPGSSYEQYF
J: TRBJ2-7; size: NA; D: TRBD1; V: TRBV14; length: 16; DNA: TGTGCCAGCAGCCAGGGGTTCCGGACAGGGTCCCACGAGCAGTACTTC; CDR3: CASSQGFRTGSHEQYF
J: TRBJ1-2; size: NA; D: NA; V: TRBV27; length: 14; DNA: TGTGCCAGCAGTTTAAAACACAGGGTTTATGGCTACACCTTC; CDR3: CASSLKHRVYGYTF
J: TRBJ2-3; size: NA; D: TRBD2; V: TRBV27; length: 16; DNA: TGTGCCAGCAGTTCGACTAGCGGGAAAAGCACAGATACGCAGTATTTT; CDR3: CASSSTSGKSTDTQYF
J: TRBJ1-5; size: NA; D: NA; V: TRBV15; length: 15; DNA: TGTGCCACCAGCAGAGATAGGGCAGCGAATCAGCCCCAGCATTTT; CDR3: CATSRDRAANQPQHF
J: TRBJ2-2; size: NA; D: NA; V: TRBV2; length: 15; DNA: TGTGCCAGCAGTGAGCGGGGAGGACCCACCGGGGAGCTGTTTTTT; CDR3: CASSERGGPTGELFF
J: TRBJ1-1; size: once; D: NA; V: TRBV7-8; length: 12; DNA: TGTGCCAGCAGCCCGAGAGGGACTGAAGCTTTCTTT; CDR3: CASSPRGTEAFF
J: TRBJ2-3; size: NA; D: TRBD1; V: TRBV9; length: 17; DNA: TGTGCCAGCAGCGTAGGAGGTCGGCAGGGGGCTTTGGATACGCAGTATTTT; CDR3: CASSVGGRQGALDTQYF
J: TRBJ2-7; size: once; D: NA; V: TRBV5-6; length: 15; DNA: TGTGCCAGCAGCTTGAGGGCAGGGCCCTACTACGAGCAGTACTTC; CDR3: CASSLRAGPYYEQYF
J: TRBJ2-7; size: once; D: NA; V: TRBV18; length: 13; DNA: TGTGCCAGCTCACTTCAGGGGTACCACGAGCAGTACTTC; CDR3: CASSLQGYHEQYF
J: TRBJ1-1; size: NA; D: NA; V: TRBV4-3; length: 16; DNA: TGCGCCAGCAGCCAAGACCCCTGGGTTGGGAACACTGAAGCTTTCTTT; CDR3: CASSQDPWVGNTEAFF
J: TRBJ2-5; size: NA; D: NA; V: TRBV9; length: 16; DNA: TGTGCCAGCAGCGTAGCTGGTGGGCGACTCCAAGAGACCCAGTACTTC; CDR3: CASSVAGGRLQETQYF
J: TRBJ2-2; size: NA; D: TRBD2; V: TRBV7-8; length: 15; DNA: TGTGCCAGCAGCTTCGGGGGGGGGAAGGCCGGGGAGCTGTTTTTT; CDR3: CASSFGGGKAGELFF
J: TRBJ1-2; size: NA; D: TRBD1; V: TRBV5-8; length: 13; DNA: TGTGCCAGCAACCCGGGACAGGGCTTTGGCTACACCTTC; CDR3: CASNPGQGFGYTF
J: TRBJ2-2; size: NA; D: NA; V: TRBV27; length: 15; DNA: TGTGCCAGCAGACCTGCTCAGGGGAACACCGGGGAGCTGTTTTTT; CDR3: CASRPAQGNTGELFF
J: TRBJ2-6; size: NA; D: TRBD1; V: TRBV7-3; length: 18; DNA: TGTGCCAGCAGCCTCGTCGGGACAGGCAGTTATGGGGCCAACGTCCTGACTTTC; CDR3: CASSLVGTGSYGANVLTF
J: TRBJ1-4; size: NA; D: NA; V: TRBV4-2; length: 14; DNA: TGTGCCAGCAGCCCCGGACAGATAACGGAAAAACTGTTTTTT; CDR3: CASSPGQITEKLFF
J: TRBJ1-1; size: NA; D: TRBD1; V: TRBV7-3; length: 17; DNA: TGTGCCAGCAGCTTGAGCGCGGCAGGGGGTCCGAACACTGAAGCTTTCTTT; CDR3: CASSLSAAGGPNTEAFF